Described below is a single TCR beta chain sequence and its context. This record comes from a study of blood T cells in healthy people across ages. Primers used in a second PCR of roughly 7 to 11 cycles were a sample-barcoded 5' primer and a J-beta primer mix. From the 5' RACE reads, TCRdb called clonotypes with MiXCR, one entry per CDR3 protein. Here the sample spans approximately 780,000 distinct CDR3 sequences, more than 25% being singletons. CDR3 size: 12 residues. Germline V gene sequence: CDR1 SQVTM, CDR2 ANQGSEA. A further study also used this sample, focusing on T cells of mothers and their children. From that report: Once extracted, all RNA went into cDNA synthesis at approximately 1.5 ug per 15 ul. T cell clones that were persistent and microchimeric went undetected.

The V gene is TRBV29-1, the J gene TRBJ2-5, with D unclear. The J call may not be correct, given that the DNA end is closer to TRBJ2-1. The specimen was blood. The receptor's source is a boy younger than 18 in good health. CDR3 sequence reads: CSPRPLGNEQFF. As DNA, the CDR3 is TGCAGCCCTAGACCCCTTGGGAATGAGCAGTTCTTC.